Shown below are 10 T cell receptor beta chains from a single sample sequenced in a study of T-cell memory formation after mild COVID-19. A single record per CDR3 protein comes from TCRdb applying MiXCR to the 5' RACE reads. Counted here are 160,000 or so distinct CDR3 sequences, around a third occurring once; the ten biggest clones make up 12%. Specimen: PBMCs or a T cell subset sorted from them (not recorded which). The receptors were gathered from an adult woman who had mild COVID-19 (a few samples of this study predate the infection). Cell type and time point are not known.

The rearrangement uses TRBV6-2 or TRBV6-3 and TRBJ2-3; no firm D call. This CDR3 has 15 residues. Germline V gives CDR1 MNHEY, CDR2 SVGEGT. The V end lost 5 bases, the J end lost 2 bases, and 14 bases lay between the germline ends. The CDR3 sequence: CASSPFRSYTDTQYF. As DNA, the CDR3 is TGTGCCAGCAGTCCATTTAGGAGCTACACAGATACGCAGTATTTT.

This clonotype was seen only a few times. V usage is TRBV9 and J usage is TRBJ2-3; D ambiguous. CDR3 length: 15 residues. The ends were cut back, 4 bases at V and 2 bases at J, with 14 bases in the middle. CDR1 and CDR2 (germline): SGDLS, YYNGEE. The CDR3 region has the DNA TGTGCCAGCAGCTATCAGACGCACCTCACAGATACGCAGTATTTT. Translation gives CASSYQTHLTDTQYF.

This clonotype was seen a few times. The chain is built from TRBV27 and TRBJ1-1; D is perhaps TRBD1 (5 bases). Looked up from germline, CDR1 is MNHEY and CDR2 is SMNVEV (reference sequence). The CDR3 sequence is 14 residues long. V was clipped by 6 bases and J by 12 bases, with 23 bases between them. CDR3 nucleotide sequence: TGTGCCAGCAGGTCGGGACTCACCGCGGAGGGACCTTTCTTT. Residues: CASRSGLTAEGPFF.

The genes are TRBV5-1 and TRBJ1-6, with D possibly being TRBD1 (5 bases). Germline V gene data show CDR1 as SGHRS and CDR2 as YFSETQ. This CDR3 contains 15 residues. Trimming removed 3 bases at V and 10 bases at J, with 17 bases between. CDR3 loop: CASSSAGSGDSPLHF. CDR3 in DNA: TGCGCCAGCAGCTCGGCAGGCTCCGGGGACTCACCCCTCCACTTT.

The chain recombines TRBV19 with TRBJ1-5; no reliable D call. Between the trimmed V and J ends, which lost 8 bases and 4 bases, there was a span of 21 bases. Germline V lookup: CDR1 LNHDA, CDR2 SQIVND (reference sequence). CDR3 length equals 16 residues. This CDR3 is CASHRIGAGDNQPQHF. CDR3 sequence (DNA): TGTGCCAGTCATAGGATAGGAGCCGGGGATAATCAGCCCCAGCATTTT. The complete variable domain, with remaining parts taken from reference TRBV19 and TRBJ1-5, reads DGGITQSPKYLFRKEGQNVTLSCEQNLNHDAMYWYRQDPGQGLRLIYYSQIVNDFQKGDIAEGYSVSREKKESFPLTVTSAQKNPTAFYLCASHRIGAGDNQPQHFGDGTRLSIL.

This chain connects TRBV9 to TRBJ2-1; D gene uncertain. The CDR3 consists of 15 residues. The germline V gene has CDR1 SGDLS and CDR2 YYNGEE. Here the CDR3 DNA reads TGTGCAAAGCTGGGCGCAGAAAGCTCCTACAATGAGCAGTTCTTC. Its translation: CAKLGAESSYNEQFF.

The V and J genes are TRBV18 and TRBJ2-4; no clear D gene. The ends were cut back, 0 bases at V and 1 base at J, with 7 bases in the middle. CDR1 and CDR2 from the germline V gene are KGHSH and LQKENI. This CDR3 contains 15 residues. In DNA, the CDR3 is TGTGCCAGCTCACCACCCACGAGGGCCAAAAACATTCAGTACTTC. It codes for CASSPPTRAKNIQYF.

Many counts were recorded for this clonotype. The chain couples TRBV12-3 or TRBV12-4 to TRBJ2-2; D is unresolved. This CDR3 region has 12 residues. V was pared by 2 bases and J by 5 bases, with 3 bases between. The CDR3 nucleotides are TGTGCCAGCAGTTTATGGACCGGGGAGCTGTTTTTT. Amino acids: CASSLWTGELFF.

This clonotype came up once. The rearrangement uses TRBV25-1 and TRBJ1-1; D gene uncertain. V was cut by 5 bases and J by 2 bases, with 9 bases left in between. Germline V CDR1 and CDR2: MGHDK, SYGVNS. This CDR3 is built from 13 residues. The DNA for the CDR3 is TGTGCCAGCAGTCACTCATTCAACACTGAAGCTTTCTTT. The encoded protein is CASSHSFNTEAFF.

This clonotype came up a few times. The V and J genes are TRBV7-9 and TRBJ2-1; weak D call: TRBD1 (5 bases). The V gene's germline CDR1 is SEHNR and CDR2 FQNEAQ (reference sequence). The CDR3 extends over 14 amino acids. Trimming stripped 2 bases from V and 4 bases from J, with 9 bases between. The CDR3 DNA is TGTGCCAGCAGCTTAAGAGACAGATACAATGAGCAGTTCTTC. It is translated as CASSLRDRYNEQFF.